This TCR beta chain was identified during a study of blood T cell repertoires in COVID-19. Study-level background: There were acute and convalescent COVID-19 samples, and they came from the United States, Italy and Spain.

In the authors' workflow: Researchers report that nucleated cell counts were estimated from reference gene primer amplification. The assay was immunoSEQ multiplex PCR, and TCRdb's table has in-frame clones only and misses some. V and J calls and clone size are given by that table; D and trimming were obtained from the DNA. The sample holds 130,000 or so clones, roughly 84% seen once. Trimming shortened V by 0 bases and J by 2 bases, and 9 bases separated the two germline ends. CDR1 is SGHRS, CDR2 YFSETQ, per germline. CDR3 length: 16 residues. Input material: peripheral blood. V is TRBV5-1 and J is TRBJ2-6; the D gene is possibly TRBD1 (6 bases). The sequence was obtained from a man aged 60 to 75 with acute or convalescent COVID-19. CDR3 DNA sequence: TGCGCCAGCAGCTTGGATGAGGGGGCTGGGGCCAACGTCCTGACTTTC. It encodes CASSLDEGAGANVLTF.